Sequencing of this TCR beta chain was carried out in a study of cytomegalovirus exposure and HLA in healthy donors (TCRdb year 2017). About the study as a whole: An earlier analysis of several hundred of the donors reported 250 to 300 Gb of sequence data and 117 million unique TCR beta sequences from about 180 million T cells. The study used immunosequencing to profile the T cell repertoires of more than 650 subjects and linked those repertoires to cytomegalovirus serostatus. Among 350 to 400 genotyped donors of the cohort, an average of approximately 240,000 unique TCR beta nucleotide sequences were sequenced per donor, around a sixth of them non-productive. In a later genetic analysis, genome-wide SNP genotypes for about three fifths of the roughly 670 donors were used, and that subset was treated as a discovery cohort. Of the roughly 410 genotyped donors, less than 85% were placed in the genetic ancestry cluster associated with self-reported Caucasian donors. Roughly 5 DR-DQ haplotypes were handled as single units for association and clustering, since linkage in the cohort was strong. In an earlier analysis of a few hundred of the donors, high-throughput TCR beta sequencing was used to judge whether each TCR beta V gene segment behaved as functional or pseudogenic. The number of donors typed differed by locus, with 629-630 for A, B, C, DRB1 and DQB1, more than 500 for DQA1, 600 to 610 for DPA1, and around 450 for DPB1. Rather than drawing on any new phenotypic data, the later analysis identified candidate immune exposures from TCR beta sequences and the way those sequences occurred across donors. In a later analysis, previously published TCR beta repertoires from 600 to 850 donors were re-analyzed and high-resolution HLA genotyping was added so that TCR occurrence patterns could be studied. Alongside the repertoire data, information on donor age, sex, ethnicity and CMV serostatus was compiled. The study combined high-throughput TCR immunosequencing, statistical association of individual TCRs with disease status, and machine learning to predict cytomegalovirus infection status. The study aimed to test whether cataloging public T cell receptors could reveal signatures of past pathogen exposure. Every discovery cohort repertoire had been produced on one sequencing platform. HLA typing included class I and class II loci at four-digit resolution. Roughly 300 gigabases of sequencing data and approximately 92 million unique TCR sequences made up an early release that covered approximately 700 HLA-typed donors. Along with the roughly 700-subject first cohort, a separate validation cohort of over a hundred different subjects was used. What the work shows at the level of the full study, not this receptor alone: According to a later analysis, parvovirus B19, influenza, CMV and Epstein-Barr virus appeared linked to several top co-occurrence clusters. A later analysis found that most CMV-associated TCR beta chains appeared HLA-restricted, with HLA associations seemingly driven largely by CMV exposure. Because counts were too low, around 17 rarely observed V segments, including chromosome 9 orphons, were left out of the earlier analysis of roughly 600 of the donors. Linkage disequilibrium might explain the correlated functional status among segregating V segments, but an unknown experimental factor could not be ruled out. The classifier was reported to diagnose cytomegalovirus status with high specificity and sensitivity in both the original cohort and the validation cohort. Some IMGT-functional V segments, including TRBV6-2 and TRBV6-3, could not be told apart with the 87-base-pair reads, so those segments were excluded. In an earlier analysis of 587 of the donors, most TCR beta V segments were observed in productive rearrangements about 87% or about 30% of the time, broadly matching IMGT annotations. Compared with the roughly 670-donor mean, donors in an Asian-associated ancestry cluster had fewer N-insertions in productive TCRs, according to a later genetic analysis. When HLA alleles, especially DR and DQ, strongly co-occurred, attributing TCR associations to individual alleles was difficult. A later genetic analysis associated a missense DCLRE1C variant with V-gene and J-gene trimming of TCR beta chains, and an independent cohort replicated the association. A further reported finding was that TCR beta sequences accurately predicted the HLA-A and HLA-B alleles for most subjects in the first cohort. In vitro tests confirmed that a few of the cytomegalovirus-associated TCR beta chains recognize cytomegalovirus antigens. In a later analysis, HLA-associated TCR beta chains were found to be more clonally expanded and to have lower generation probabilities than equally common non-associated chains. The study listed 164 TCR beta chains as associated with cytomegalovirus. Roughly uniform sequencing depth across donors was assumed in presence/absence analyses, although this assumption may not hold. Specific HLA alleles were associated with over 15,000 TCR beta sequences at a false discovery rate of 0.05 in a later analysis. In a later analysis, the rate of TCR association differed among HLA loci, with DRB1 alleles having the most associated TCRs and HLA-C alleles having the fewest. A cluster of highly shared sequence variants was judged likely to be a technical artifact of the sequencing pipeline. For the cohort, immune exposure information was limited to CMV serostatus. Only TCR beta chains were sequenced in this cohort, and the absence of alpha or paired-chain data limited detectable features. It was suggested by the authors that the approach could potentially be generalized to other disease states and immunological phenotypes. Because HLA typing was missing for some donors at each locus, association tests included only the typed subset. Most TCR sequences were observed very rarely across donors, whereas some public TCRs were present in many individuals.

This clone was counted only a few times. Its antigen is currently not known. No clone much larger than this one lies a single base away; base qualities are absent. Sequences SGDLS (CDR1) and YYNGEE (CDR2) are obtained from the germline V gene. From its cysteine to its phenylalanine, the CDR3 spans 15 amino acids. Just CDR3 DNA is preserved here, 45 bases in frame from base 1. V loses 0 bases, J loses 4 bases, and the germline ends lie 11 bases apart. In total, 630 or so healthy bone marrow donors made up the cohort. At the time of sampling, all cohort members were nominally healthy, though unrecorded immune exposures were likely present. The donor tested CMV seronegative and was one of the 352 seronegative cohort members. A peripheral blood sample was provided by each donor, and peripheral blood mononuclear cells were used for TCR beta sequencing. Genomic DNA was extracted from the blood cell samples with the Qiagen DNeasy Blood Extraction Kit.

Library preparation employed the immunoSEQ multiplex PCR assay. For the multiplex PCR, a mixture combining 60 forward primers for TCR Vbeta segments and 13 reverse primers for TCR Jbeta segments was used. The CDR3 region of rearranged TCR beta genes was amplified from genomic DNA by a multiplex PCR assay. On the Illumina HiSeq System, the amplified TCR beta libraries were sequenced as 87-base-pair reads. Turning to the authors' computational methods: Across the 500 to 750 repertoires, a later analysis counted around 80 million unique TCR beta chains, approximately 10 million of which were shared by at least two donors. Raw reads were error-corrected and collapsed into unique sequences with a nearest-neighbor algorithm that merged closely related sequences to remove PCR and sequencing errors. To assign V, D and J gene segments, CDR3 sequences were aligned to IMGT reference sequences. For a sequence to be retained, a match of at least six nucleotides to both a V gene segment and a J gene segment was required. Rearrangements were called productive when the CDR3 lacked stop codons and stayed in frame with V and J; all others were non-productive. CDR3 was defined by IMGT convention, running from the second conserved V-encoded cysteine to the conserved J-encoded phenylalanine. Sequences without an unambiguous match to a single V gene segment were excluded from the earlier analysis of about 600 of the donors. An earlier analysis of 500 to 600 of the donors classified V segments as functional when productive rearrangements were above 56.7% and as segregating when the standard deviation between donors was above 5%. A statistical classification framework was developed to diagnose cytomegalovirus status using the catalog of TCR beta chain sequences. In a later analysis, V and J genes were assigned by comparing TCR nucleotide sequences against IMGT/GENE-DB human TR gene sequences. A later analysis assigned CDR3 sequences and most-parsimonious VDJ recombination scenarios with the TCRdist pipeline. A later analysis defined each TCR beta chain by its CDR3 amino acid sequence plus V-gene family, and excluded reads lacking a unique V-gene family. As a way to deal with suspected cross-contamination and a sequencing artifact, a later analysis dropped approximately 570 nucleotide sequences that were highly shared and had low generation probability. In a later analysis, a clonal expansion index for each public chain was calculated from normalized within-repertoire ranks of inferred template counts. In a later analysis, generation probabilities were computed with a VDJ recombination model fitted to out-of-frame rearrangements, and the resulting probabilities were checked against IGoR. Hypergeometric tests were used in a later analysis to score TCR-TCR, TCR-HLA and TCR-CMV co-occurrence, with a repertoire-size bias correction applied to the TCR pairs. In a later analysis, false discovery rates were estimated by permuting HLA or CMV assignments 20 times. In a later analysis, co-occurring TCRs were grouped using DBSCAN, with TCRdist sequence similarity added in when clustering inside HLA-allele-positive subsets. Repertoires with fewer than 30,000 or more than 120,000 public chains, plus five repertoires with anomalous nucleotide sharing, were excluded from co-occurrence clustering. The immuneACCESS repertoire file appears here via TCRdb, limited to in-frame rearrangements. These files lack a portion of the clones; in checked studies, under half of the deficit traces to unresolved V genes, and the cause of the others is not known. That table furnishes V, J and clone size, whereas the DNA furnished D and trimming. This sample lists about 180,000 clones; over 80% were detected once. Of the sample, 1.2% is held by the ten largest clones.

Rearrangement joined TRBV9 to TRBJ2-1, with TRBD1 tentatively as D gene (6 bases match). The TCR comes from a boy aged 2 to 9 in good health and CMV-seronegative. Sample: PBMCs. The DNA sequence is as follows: TGTGCCAGCAGCGTAGAAGGGACACTTTACAATGAGCAGTTCTTC. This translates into CASSVEGTLYNEQFF.